This T cell receptor (beta chain) was found in a study of cytomegalovirus exposure and HLA in healthy donors. The study ran its PCR with 60 Vbeta and 13 Jbeta primers. TCRdb's copy holds only in-frame clones and misses some; the assay was immunoSEQ multiplex PCR. The profile shows about 110,000 clones, approximately 79% of them singletons. Trimming at V came to 1 base and at J to 0 bases, leaving 10 bases not matched to a gene. From germline, CDR1 is SEHNR and CDR2 FQNEAQ (reference sequence). The CDR3 runs 19 residues. Sequenced: PBMCs. The clonotype originates from a woman aged 40 to 49 in good health and CMV-seropositive. This chain links TRBV7-9 with TRBJ2-3, with TRBD2 matching 10 bases. CDR3 sequence: CASSLGASGGRYSTDTQYF. The CDR3 coding sequence is TGTGCCAGCAGCTTAGGGGCTAGCGGGGGTCGGTATAGCACAGATACGCAGTATTTT.